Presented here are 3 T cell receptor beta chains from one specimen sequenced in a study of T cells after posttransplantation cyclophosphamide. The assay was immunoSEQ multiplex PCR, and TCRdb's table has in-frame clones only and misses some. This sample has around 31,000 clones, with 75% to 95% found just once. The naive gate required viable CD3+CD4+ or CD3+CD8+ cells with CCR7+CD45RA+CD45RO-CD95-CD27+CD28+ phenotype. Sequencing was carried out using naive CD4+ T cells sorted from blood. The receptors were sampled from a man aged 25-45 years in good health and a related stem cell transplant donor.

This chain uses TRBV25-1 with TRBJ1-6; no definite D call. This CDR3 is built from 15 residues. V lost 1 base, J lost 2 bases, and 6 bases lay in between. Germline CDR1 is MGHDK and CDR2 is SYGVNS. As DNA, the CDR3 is TGTGCCAGCAGTGAATGGGCAGCCTATAATTCACCCCTCCACTTT. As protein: CASSEWAAYNSPLHF.

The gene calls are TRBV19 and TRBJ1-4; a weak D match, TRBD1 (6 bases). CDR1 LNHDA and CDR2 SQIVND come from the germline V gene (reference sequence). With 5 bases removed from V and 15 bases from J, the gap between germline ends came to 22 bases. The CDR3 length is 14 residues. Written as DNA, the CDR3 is TGTGCCAGTAGTTCCTTAGGGGGACCGGGGCTCGTGTTTTTT. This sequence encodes CASSSLGGPGLVFF.

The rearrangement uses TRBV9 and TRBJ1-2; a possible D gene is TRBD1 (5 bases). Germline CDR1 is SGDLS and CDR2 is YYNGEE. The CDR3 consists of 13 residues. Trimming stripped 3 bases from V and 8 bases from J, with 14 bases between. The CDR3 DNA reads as TGTGCCAGCAGCGCCGGGGGGTCCCGGGGCTACACCTTC. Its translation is CASSAGGSRGYTF.